This T cell receptor beta chain was sequenced in a study of radiotherapy plus CTLA-4 blockade in lung cancer. TCRdb's copy holds only in-frame clones and misses some; the assay was immunoSEQ multiplex PCR. The sample consists of about 80,000 clones, roughly four fifths of them appearing once. This clonotype originated in a human donor with non-small cell lung cancer who had stable disease on radiotherapy plus ipilimumab. The sample consisted of peripheral blood, taken from a patient treated with radiotherapy plus ipilimumab.

The CDR3 sequence: CASGSPGRTMRSNQPQHF. DNA for the CDR3: TGCGCCAGCGGATCGCCGGGACGGACGATGAGGAGCAATCAGCCCCAGCATTTT. The chain employs TRBV5-1 and TRBJ1-5; the D gene is possibly TRBD1 (5 bases). The ends were cut back, 7 bases at V and 1 base at J, with 24 bases in the middle. The CDR3 runs to 18 residues. Germline lookup yields CDR1 SGHRS and CDR2 YFSETQ.